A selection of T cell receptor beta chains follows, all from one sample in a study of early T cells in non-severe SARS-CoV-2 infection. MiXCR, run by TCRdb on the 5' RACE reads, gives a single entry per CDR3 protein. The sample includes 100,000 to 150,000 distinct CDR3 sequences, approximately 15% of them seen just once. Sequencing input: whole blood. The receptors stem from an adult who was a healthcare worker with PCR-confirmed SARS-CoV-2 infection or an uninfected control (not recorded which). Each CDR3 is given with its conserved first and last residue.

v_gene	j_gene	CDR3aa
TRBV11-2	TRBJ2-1	CASSLRYRGFVNEQFF
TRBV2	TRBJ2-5	CASSERETQYF
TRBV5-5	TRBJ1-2	CASSRTDRAYYGYTF
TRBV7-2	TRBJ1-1	CASRSAPNTEAFF
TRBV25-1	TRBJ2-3	CASSATKPSTDTQYF
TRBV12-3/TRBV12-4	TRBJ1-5	CASRGPGNQPQHF
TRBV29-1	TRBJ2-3	CSGGQDLTDTQYF
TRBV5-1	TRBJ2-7	CASSLQGRYEQYF
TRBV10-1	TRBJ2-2	CASSVTPSGELFF
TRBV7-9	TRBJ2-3	CASSSRGSTDTQYF
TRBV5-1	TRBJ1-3	CASSLETDGNTIYF
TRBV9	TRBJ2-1	CASSHRAGTNYNEQFF
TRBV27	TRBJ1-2	CASSRDGNYGYTF
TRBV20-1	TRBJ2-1	CSASTYRGYNEQFF
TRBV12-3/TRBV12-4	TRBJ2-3	CASRTGQGSFGSTDTQYF
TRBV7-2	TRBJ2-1	CASSSRTSGDEQFF
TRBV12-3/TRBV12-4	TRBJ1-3	CASSLGANSGNTIYF
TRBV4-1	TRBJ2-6	CASSQDLTGIGANVLTF
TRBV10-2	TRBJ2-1	CASWGLAGGNEQFF
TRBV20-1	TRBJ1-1	CSAGTGAEAFF
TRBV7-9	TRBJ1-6	CASSTQSSYNSPLHF
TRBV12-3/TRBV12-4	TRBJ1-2	CASSLDGGDGYTF
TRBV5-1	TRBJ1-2	CASSLDTGGRYGYTF
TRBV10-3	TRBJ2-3	CAMKDREDKDTQYF
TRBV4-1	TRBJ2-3	CASSQGVADTQYF
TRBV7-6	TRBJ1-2	CASSSGQGVIFGYTF
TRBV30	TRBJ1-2	CAWSTGVYGYTF
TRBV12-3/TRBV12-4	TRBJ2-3	CASSKGTHTDTQYF
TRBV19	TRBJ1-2	CASSIDRVGYTF
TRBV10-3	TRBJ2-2	CAISESPRSTGELFF
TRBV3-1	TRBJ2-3	CASRSRGASTDTQYF
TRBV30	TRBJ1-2	CAWSVRAGYGYTF
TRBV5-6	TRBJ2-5	CASSRGLNQETQYF
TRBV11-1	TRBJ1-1	CASIGEGGTEAFF
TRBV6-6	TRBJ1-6	CASSYSEYNSPLHF
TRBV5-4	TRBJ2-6	CASSREGPGANVLTF
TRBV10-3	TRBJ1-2	CAISEILGEGYTF
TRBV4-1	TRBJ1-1	CASSHTTGGAFF
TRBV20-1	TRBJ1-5	CSALTGISNQPQHF
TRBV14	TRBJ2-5	CASSQDSGSSETQYF
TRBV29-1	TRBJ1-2	CSVDFLDGYTF
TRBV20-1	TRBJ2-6	CSAREGSGANVLTF